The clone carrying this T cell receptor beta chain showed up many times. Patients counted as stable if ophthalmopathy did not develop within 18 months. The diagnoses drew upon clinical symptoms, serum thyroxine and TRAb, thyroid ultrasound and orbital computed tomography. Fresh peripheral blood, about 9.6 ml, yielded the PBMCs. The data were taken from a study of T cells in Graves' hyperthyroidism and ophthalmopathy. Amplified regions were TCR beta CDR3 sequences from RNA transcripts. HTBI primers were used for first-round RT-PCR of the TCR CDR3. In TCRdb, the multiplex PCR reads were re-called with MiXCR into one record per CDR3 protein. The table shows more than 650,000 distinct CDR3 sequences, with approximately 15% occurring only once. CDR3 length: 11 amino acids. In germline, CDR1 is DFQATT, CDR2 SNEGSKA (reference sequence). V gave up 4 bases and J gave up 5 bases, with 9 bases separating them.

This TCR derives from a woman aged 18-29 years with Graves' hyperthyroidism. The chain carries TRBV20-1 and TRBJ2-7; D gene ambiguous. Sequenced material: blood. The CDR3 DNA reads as TGCAGTGCTATCCCTCGGGACGAGCAGTACTTC. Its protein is CSAIPRDEQYF.